Given below is one T cell receptor beta chain in context. The antigen is undetermined. This CDR3 region has 15 residues. V lost 4 bases to trimming and J lost 2 bases; unmatched junction nucleotides: 6. In germline, CDR1 is SGHTA, CDR2 FQGTGA. These data are taken from a study of cytomegalovirus exposure and HLA in healthy donors. Study as a whole: From HLA-typed donors, an early data release held around 80 million unique TCRs. Overall study findings and caveats: A later analysis associated under 20,000 TCR beta sequences with HLA alleles at a 0.05 false discovery rate. Sequencing likely generated an artifact that appeared as a cluster of highly shared sequence variants. In a later analysis, CMV-associated beta chains were mostly HLA-associated, it appeared.

The PCR had 60 Vbeta and 13 Jbeta primers. Some clones are missing from TCRdb's copy, which holds only in-frame ones; the method was immunoSEQ multiplex PCR. The table includes about 300,000 clones, 86% detected once. What was sequenced was PBMCs. The chain recombines TRBV7-3 with TRBJ2-5, with TRBD2 matching 8 bases. The TCR was taken from a man in his forties in good health and CMV-seropositive. CDR3 residues: CASSSGGGQQETQYF. CDR3 sequence (DNA): TGTGCCAGCAGCTCCGGCGGGGGGCAGCAAGAGACCCAGTACTTC.